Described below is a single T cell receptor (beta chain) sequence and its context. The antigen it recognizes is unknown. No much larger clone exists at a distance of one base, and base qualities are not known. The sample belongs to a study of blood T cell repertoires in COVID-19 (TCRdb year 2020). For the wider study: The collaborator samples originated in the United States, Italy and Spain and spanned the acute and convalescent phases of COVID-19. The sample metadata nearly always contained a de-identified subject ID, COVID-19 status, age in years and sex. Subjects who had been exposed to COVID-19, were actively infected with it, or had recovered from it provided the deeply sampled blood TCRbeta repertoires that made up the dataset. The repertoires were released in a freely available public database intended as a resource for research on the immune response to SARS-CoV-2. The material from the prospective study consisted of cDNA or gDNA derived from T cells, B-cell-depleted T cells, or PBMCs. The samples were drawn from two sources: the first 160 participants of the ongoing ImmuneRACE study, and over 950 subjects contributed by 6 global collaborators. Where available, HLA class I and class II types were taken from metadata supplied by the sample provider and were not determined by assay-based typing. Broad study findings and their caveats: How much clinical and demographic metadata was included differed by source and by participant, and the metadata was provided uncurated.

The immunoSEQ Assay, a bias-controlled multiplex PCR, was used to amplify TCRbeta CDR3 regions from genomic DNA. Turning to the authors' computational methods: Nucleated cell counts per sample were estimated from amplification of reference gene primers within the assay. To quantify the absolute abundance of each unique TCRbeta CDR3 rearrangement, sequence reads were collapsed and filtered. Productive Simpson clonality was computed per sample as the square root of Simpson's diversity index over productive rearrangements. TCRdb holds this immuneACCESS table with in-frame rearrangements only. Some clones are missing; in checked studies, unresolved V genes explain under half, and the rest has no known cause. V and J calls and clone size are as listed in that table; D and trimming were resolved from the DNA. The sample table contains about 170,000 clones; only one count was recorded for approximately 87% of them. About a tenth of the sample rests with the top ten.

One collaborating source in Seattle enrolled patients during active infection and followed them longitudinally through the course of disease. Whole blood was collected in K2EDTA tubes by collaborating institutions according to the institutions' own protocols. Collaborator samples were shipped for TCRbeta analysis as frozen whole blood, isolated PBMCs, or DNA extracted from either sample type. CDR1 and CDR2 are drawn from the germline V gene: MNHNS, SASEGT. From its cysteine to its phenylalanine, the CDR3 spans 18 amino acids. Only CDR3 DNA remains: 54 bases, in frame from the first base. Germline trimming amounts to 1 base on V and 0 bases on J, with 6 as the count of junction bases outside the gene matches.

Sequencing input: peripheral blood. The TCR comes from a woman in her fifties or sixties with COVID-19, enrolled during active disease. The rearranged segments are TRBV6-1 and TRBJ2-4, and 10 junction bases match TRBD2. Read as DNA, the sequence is TGTGCCAGCAGTGAAGGACTAGCGGGCCTCCTAGCCAAAAACATTCAGTACTTC. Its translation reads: CASSEGLAGLLAKNIQYF.